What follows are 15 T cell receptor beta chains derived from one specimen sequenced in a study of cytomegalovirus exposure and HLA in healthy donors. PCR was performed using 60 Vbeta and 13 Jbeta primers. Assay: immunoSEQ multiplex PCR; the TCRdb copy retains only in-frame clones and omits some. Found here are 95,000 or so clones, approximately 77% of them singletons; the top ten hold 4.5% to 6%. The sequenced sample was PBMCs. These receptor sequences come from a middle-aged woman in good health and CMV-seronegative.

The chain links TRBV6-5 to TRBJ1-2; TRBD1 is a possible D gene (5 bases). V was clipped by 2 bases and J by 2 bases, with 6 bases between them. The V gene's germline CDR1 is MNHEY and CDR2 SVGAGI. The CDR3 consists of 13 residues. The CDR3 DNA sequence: TGTGCCAGCAGTTACACAGGCAACTATGGCTACACCTTC. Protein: CASSYTGNYGYTF.

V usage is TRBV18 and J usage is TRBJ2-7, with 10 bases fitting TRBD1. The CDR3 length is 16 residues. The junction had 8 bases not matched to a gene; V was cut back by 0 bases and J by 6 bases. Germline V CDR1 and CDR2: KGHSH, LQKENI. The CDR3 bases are TGTGCCAGCTCACCACCAAGCCGGGACAGGGGTCTCGAGCAGTACTTC. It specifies CASSPPSRDRGLEQYF.

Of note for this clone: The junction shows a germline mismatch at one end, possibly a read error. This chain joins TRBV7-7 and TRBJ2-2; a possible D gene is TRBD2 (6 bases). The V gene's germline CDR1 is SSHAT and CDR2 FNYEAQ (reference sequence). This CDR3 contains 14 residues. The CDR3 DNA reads TGTGCTAGCAGCTTACCAGGGAGGTCCGGGGAGCTGTTTTTT. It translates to CASSLPGRSGELFF. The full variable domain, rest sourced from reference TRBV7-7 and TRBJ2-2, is GAGVSQSPRYKVTKRGQDVTLRCDPISSHATLYWYQQALGQGPEFLTYFNYEAQPDKSGLPSDRFSAERPEGSISTLTIQRTEQRDSAMYRCASSLPGRSGELFFGEGSRLTVL.

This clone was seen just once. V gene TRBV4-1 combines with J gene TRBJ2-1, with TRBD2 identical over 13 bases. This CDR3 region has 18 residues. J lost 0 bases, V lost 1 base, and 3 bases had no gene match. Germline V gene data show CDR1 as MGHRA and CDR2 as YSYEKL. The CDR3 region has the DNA TGCGCCAGCAGCCAAGGACTAGCGGGGGGAACCTCCTACAATGAGCAGTTCTTC. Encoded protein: CASSQGLAGGTSYNEQFF.

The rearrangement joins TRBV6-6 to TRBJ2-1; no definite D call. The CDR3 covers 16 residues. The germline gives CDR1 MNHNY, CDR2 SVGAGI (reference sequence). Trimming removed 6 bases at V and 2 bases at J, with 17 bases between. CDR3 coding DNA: TGTGCCAGCAGCACTACAACGCGACGGACCTACAATGAGCAGTTCTTC. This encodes CASSTTTRRTYNEQFF.

The CDR3 sequence is CASSQSDSRVNQPQHF. The CDR3 bases are TGCGCCAGCAGTCAATCTGATTCCAGGGTGAATCAGCCCCAGCATTTT. J is TRBJ1-5 and V is TRBV23-1; perhaps TRBD1 as D (5 bases). TRBV23-1 is noted as an ORF with a role that remains uncertain. V was shortened by 0 bases and J by 4 bases, with 13 bases between the two germline ends. The CDR3 loop spans 16 amino acids.

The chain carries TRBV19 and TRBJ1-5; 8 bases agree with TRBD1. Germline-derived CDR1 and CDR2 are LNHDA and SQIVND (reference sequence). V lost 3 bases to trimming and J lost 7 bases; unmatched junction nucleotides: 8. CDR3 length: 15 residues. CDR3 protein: CASSMTRTGLQPQHF. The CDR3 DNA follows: TGTGCCAGTAGTATGACCCGGACAGGGTTGCAGCCCCAGCATTTT.

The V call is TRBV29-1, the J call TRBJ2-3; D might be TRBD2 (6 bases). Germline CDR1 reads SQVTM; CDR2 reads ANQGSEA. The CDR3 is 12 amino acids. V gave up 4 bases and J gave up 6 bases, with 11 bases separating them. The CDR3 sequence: CSVVRGMDTQYF. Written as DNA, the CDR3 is TGCAGCGTTGTGCGCGGGATGGATACGCAGTATTTT.

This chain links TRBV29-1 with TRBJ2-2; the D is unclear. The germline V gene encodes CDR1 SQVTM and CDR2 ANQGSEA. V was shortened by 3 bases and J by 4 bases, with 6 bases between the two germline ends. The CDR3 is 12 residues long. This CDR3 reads CSVDRSTGELFF. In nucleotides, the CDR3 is TGCAGCGTTGACAGGTCCACCGGGGAGCTGTTTTTT.

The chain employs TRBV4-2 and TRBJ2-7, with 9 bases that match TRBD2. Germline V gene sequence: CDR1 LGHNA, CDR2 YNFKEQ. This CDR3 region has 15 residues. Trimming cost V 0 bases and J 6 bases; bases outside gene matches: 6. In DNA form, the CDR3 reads TGTGCCAGCAGCCAAGATGAAGGCGGGGGGGGCGAGCAGTACTTC. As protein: CASSQDEGGGGEQYF.

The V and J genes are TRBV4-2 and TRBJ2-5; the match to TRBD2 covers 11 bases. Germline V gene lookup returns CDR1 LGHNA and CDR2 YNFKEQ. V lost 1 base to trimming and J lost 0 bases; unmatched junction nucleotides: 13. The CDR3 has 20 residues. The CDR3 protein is CASSQGPGTSGRGNQETQYF. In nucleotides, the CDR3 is TGTGCCAGCAGCCAAGGTCCCGGGACTAGCGGCCGTGGAAACCAAGAGACCCAGTACTTC.

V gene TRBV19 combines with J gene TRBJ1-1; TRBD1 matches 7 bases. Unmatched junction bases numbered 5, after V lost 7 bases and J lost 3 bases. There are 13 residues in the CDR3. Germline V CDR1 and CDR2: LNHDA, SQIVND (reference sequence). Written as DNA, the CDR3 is TGTGCCAGTACCCAAACAGGGGACACTGAAGCTTTCTTT. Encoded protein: CASTQTGDTEAFF.

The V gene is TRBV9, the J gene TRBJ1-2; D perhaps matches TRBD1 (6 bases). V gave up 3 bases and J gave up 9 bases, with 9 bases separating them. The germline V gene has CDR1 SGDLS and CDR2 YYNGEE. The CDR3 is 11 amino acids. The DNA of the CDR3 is TGTGCCAGCAGCGCACAGGGACGCTACACCTTC. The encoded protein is CASSAQGRYTF.

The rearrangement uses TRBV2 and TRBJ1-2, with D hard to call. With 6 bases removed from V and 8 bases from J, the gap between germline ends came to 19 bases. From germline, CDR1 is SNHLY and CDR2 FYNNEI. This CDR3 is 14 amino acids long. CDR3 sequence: CASRVEILGDGYTF. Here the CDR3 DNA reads TGTGCCAGCAGGGTGGAAATCCTAGGCGACGGCTACACCTTC.

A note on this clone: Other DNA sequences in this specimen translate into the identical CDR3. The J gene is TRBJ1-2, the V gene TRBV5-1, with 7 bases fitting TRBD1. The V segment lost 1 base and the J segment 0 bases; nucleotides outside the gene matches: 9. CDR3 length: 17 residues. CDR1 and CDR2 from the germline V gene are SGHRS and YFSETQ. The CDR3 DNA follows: TGCGCCAGCAGCTTGTCGACCTCCGGGACAGCTAACTATGGCTACACCTTC. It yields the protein CASSLSTSGTANYGYTF.